A single T cell receptor (beta chain) is shown here with its context. The antigen is undetermined. This record belongs to a study of metastatic and nonmetastatic thyroid tumors. At the level of the study: A comparison of repertoires was made across blood and tumor or nodule tissue from malignant and benign thyroid patients. Study-level findings and limits: It was reportedly found that TCR beta diversity was significantly higher in malignant thyroid tumors than in benign nodules, a difference seen in both blood and tumor samples.

This CDR3 has 14 amino acids. V gave up 9 bases and J gave up 2 bases; unmatched junction bases: 6. Germline values: CDR1 LNHNV, CDR2 YYDKDF (reference sequence). In the original analysis: A classifier of distant metastasis in papillary thyroid cancer was built from CDR3 differences (across clinicopathological groups). TCRdb called clones again from the PCR reads with MiXCR. The V and J calls and clone size are TCRdb's, not the authors'. The sample lists around 45,000 clones, 3% to 3.5% occurring once. No treatment of any kind had been given to any patient before thyroid surgery. Material for sequencing was blood. The rearrangement joins TRBV15 to TRBJ1-5, with 8 bases lining up with TRBD1. This sequence was found in a female donor with papillary thyroid cancer or a benign thyroid nodule (not recorded which). Some clones in this sample may be carry-over from other donors' samples. CDR3: CATNTGGGNQPQHF. In nucleotides, the CDR3 is TGTGCCACAAACACAGGGGGGGGCAATCAGCCCCAGCATTTT.